This entry lists 13 T cell receptor beta chains sequenced from one sample in a study of blood T cell repertoires in COVID-19. Clones were sequenced by immunoSEQ multiplex PCR, and TCRdb holds only the in-frame ones, with some missing. The data contain about 68,000 clones, less than 90% of them singletons. The sample was peripheral blood. These receptors were collected from a man aged 50 to 59 with active COVID-19.

CDR3: CASSEGRKAATNEKLFF. The CDR3 coding sequence is TGTGCCAGCAGTGAGGGCAGGAAAGCAGCAACTAATGAAAAACTGTTTTTT. The chain is built from TRBV2 and TRBJ1-4; no definite D call. This CDR3 has 17 amino acids. Germline values: CDR1 SNHLY, CDR2 FYNNEI. V was clipped by 3 bases and J by 0 bases, with 14 bases between them.

This chain connects TRBV7-9 to TRBJ1-1; possibly TRBD1 for D (5 bases). Per germline, CDR1 SEHNR and CDR2 FQNEAQ (reference sequence). The length of the CDR3 is 15 residues. V lost 5 bases, J lost 4 bases, and 17 bases lay in between. The CDR3 is CASSEGRGVGTEAFF. The CDR3 nucleotides read TGTGCCAGCAGCGAAGGGAGGGGAGTTGGCACTGAAGCTTTCTTT.

The rearrangement links TRBV7-2 to TRBJ2-2, with D maybe TRBD2 (5 bases). Germline assignment: CDR1 SGHTA and CDR2 FQGNSA. The CDR3 sequence is 13 residues long. V shed 2 bases and J shed 6 bases, with 7 bases lying between them. Here the CDR3 DNA reads TGTGCCAGCAGCTTATTGAGGGCCGGGGAGCTGTTTTTT. Protein: CASSLLRAGELFF.

CDR3 sequence: CASKLREADPHGYTF. The CDR3 region has the DNA TGTGCCAGCAAATTGCGAGAGGCCGACCCCCATGGCTACACCTTC. This chain links TRBV7-9 with TRBJ1-2; unclear D gene. The CDR3 totals 15 residues. Germline values: CDR1 SEHNR, CDR2 FQNEAQ (reference sequence). Trimming removed 7 bases at V and 6 bases at J, with 21 bases between.

There are a few counts of this clone. The chain carries TRBV4-1 and TRBJ2-7; TRBD1 agrees at 8 bases. The J segment lost 2 bases and the V segment lost 4 bases, leaving 7 bases of the junction unmatched. The germline V gene encodes CDR1 MGHRA and CDR2 YSYEKL. The CDR3 covers 15 residues. CDR3 in DNA: TGCGCCAGCAGCCCCCCCGGGACAGGAGCCTACGAGCAGTACTTC. Protein: CASSPPGTGAYEQYF.

The V gene is TRBV7-2, the J gene TRBJ2-6, with a weak D call TRBD1 (6 bases). CDR1 is SGHTA and CDR2 is FQGNSA in the germline V gene. This CDR3 spans 15 amino acids. The germline V and J ends were trimmed by 6 bases and 3 bases, with 12 bases remaining between them. The CDR3 region has the DNA TGTGCCAGCAGACCGACAGGAGGTGGGGCCAACGTCCTGACTTTC. As protein: CASRPTGGGANVLTF.

This CDR3 reads CAWSGSGVTGELFF. CDR3 bases: TGTGCCTGGAGCGGGTCTGGTGTCACCGGGGAGCTGTTTTTT. This sequence joins TRBV30 and TRBJ2-2; D remains unclear. Germline V gives CDR1 GTSNPN, CDR2 SVGIG (reference sequence). This CDR3 is 14 amino acids long. Trimming stripped 3 bases from V and 4 bases from J, with 12 bases between.

CDR3 nucleotides: TGCGCCAGCAGCTCCGGCCCTATACAGGGGGCGCAGTCTGGCTACACCTTC. Its translation is CASSSGPIQGAQSGYTF. The chain carries TRBV5-1 and TRBJ1-2, with 9 bases that match TRBD1. Per the germline V gene, CDR1 is SGHRS and CDR2 is YFSETQ. With 3 bases clipped from V and 7 bases from J, the junction kept 16 bases outside the gene matches. The CDR3 is 17 amino acids.

The CDR3 coding sequence is TGTGCCAGCAGTGAACGGAGACAGCCCCAGCATTTT. Amino acids: CASSERRQPQHF. The genes are TRBV2 and TRBJ1-5, with D uncertain. The V gene lost 2 bases and the J gene lost 7 bases, with 6 bases spanning the gap. The length of the CDR3 is 12 residues. Germline V gives CDR1 SNHLY, CDR2 FYNNEI.

The gene calls are TRBV7-9 and TRBJ2-7; D unresolved. This CDR3 comprises 14 residues. V lost 8 bases and J lost 0, with 14 bases in between. CDR1 SEHNR and CDR2 FQNEAQ come from the germline V gene (reference sequence). DNA of the CDR3: TGTGCCAGCCGCAAATCTGGTAGCTCCTACGAGCAGTACTTC. As protein: CASRKSGSSYEQYF.

This chain connects TRBV6-2 or TRBV6-3 to TRBJ2-5; D call uncertain. The germline gives CDR1 MNHEY, CDR2 SVGEGT. Deletions cut 4 bases from V and 10 bases from J, with 13 bases between. This CDR3 contains 12 residues. The CDR3 loop reads CASSFPRRVQYF. The CDR3 nucleotides are TGTGCCAGCAGTTTCCCCCGGAGAGTCCAGTACTTC.

V gene TRBV7-9 combines with J gene TRBJ1-6, with a possible D match to TRBD1 (6 bases). In germline, CDR1 is SEHNR, CDR2 FQNEAQ (reference sequence). The CDR3 is made up of 13 amino acids. V was trimmed by 5 bases and J by 8 bases, leaving 10 bases between them. CDR3 in amino acids: CASSNRVHSPLHF. As DNA, the CDR3 is TGTGCCAGCAGCAACAGGGTACATTCACCCCTCCACTTT.

This chain joins TRBV4-1 and TRBJ2-3; 11 bases map to TRBD2. Germline assignment: CDR1 MGHRA and CDR2 YSYEKL. The CDR3 has 17 residues. Trimming took 4 bases from V and 0 from J; bases not matched to a gene: 6. The CDR3 DNA follows: TGCGCCAGCAGCCTTGCTACTAGCGGGGGAAGCACAGATACGCAGTATTTT. Residues: CASSLATSGGSTDTQYF.